Included here is one T cell receptor (beta chain) sequence, with context. A read error may produce the germline difference seen at one junction end. This entry belongs to a study of T cells in Graves' hyperthyroidism and ophthalmopathy. The CDR3 covers 16 residues. The germline V gene encodes CDR1 DFQATT and CDR2 SNEGSKA (reference sequence). TCR beta CDR3 regions were amplified from RNA. The HTBI primer set was used in a first-round RT-PCR of the TCR CDR3. TCRdb recomputed calls from the multiplex PCR reads with MiXCR, one row per CDR3 protein. The table has over 45,000 distinct CDR3 sequences, around 45% seen once.

Sequenced material: peripheral blood or thyroid tissue (not recorded which). The clonotype was recovered from a woman in her forties or fifties with Graves' hyperthyroidism. The chain uses TRBV20-1 and TRBJ2-7; D tentatively reads TRBD1 or TRBD2 (5 bases each). The DNA of the CDR3 is TGCAGTGCTAGATCGGGGCGTCGGGCGGACCTCTATGAGCAGAACTTC. Amino acid sequence: CSARSGRRADLYEQNF.